The following is a TCR beta chain sequence with its context. Its antigen is unknown. PCR employed 60 Vbeta and 13 Jbeta primers. TCRdb's table, derived via immunoSEQ multiplex PCR, lists solely in-frame clones and lacks some. The sample has some 150,000 clones; roughly 85% are singletons. This entry comes from a study of cytomegalovirus exposure and HLA in healthy donors. Germline assignment: CDR1 SGHKS and CDR2 YYEKEE (reference sequence). The CDR3 is 18 residues long. With 3 bases clipped from V and 3 bases from J, the junction kept 7 bases outside the gene matches. Study findings and constraints: Cytomegalovirus-associated status was assigned to 164 TCR beta chains. Later analysis identified 16,000 or so TCR beta sequences associated with HLA alleles, using a false discovery rate threshold of 0.05. With later analysis, a missense DCLRE1C variant became linked to TCR beta V- and J-gene trimming. Fewer N-insertions than the approximately 700-donor mean were reportedly shown by an Asian-associated ancestry cluster in a later analysis.

The sequence came from a male donor in good health and CMV-seronegative. Input material: PBMCs. The chain uses TRBV5-5 and TRBJ2-3; 16 bases agree with TRBD2. The CDR3 reads CASSSAGLAGGATDTQYF. The CDR3 coding sequence is TGTGCCAGCAGCTCAGCGGGACTAGCGGGAGGGGCGACAGATACGCAGTATTTT.